The TCR beta chain under discussion was sequenced for a study of T cells after yellow fever vaccination. Conversion of TCR transcripts into cDNA relied on 5'RACE template switching, which added a universal primer site and UMIs. TCRdb reprocessed the 5' RACE reads with MiXCR, giving one entry per CDR3 protein. The data contain about 550,000 distinct CDR3 sequences, less than 20% of them singletons. As for this clonotype: Its target is unknown.

Trimming left V 5 bases short and J 2 bases short, with 16 bases between. The CDR3 loop spans 14 amino acids. Germline CDR1 is DFQATT and CDR2 is SNEGSKA (reference sequence). General observations from the study: The study re-detected most primary-vaccination clones after the booster (roughly 95% CD4, around 89% CD8). FACS-sorted repertoires might harbor abundant contaminating clonotypes from the bulk population.

The sequence came from a man younger than 45 who received the YFV17D yellow fever vaccine. The sequences come from PBMCs, collected 15 days after the yellow fever booster vaccination. The J gene is TRBJ2-7, the V gene TRBV20-1; D is undetermined. The CDR3 DNA reads as TGCAGTGCTCCGTCCGGAGAAGTACCCTACGAGCAGTACTTC. Encoded protein: CSAPSGEVPYEQYF.